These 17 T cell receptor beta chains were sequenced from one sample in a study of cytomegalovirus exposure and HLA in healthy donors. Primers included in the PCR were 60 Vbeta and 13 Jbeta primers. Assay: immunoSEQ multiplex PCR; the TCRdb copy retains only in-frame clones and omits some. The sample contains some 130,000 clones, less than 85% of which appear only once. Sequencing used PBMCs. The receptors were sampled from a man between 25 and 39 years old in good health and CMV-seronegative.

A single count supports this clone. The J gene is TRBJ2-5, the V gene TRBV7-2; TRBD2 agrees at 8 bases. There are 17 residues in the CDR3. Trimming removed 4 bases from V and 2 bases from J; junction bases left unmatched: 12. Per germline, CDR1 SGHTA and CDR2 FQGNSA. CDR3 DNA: TGTGCCAGCAGCTCCCAAGCTAGCGGGTACGATCAAGAGACCCAGTACTTC. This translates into CASSSQASGYDQETQYF.

CDR3 sequence reads: CASSPGARGQRAETQYF. CDR3 sequence (DNA): TGTGCCAGCTCACCAGGGGCAAGGGGCCAGCGGGCAGAGACCCAGTACTTC. V and J are TRBV18 and TRBJ2-5, with D possibly matching TRBD2 (6 bases). V lost 2 bases to trimming and J lost 4 bases, with 20 bases between them. CDR1 KGHSH and CDR2 LQKENI come from the germline V gene. CDR3 length: 17 residues.

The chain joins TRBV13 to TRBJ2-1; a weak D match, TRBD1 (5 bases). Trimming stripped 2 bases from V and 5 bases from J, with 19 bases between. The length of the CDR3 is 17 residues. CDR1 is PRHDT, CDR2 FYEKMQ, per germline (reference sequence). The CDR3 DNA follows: TGTGCCAGCAGCTTATGGTTGGGCAGGGTGGTTGACAATGAGCAGTTCTTC. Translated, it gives CASSLWLGRVVDNEQFF. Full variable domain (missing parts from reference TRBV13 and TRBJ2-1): AAGVIQSPRHLIKEKRETATLKCYPIPRHDTVYWYQQGPGQDPQFLISFYEKMQSDKGSIPDRFSAQQFSDYHSELNMSSLELGDSALYFCASSLWLGRVVDNEQFFGPGTRLTVL.

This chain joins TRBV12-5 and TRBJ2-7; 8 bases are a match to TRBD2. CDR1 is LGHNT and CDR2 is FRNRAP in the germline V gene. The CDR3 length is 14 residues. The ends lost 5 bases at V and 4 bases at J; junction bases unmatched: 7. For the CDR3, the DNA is TGTGCTAGTGGTCCGCGGGAGGCGGGGTACGAGCAGTACTTC. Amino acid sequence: CASGPREAGYEQYF.

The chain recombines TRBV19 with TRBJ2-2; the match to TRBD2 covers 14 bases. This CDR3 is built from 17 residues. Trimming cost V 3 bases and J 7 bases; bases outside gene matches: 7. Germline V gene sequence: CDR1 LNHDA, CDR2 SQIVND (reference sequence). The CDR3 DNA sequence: TGTGCCAGTAGTATCGGGACTAGCGGGAGCAAGGTCGGGGAGCTGTTTTTT. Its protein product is CASSIGTSGSKVGELFF.

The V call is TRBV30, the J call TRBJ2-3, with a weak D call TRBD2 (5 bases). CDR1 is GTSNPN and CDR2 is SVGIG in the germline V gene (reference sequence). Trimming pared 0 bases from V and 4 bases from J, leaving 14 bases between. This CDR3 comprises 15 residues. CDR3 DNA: TGTGCCTGGAGTGTCGGAGGCGGTGGGGCAGATACGCAGTATTTT. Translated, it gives CAWSVGGGGADTQYF.

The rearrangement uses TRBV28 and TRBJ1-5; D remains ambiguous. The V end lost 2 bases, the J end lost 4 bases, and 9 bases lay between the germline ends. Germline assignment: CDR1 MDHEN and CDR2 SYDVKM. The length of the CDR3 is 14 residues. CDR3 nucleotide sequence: TGTGCCAGCAGTTTAAGCACAGAGAATCAGCCCCAGCATTTT. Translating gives CASSLSTENQPQHF.

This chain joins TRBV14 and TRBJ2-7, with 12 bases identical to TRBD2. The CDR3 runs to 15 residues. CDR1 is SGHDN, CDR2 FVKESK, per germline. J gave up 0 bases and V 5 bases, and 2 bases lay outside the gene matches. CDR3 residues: CASSTLAGGSYEQYF. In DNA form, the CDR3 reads TGTGCCAGCAGCACACTAGCGGGGGGCTCCTACGAGCAGTACTTC.

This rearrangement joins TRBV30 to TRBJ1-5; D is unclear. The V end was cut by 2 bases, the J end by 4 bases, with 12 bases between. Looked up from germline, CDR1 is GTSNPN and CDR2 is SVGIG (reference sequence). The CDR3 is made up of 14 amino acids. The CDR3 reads CAWSFRNRNQPQHF. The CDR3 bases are TGTGCCTGGAGTTTCAGAAACCGTAATCAGCCCCAGCATTTT.

In DNA, the CDR3 is TGTGCCAGCAGTTACCCACAGGGTGTAGAAGCTTTCTTT. Encoded protein: CASSYPQGVEAFF. The rearrangement joins TRBV6-5 to TRBJ1-1; TRBD1 is a possible D gene (6 bases). Germline V gene data show CDR1 as MNHEY and CDR2 as SVGAGI. V lost 2 bases and J 8 bases, leaving 12 bases between the germline ends. This CDR3 contains 13 residues.

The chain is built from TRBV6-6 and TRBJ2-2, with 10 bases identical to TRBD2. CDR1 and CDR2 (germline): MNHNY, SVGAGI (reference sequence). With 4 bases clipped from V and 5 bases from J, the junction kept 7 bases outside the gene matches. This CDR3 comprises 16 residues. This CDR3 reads CASSSTGTSVTGELFF. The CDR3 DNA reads TGTGCCAGCAGTTCCACCGGGACTAGCGTTACCGGGGAGCTGTTTTTT.

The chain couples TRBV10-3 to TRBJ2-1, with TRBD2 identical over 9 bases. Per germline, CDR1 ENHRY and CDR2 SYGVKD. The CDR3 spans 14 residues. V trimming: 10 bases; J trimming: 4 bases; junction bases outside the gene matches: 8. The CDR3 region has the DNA TGTGCCACCGCCTTACTAGCGGGTTACAATGAGCAGTTCTTC. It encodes CATALLAGYNEQFF.

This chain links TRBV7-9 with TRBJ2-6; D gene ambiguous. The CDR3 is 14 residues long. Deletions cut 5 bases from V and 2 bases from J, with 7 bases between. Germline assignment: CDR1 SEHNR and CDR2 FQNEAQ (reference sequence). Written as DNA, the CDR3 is TGTGCCAGCAGCCCGTCAGCTGGGGCCAACGTCCTGACTTTC. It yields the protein CASSPSAGANVLTF.

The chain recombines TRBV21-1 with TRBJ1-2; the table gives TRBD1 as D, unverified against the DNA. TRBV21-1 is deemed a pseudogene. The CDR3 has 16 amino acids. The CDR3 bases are TGTGCCAGCAGCAAAGCCGGGACACGACGTGAATATGGCTACACCTTC. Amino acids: CASSKAGTRREYGYTF.

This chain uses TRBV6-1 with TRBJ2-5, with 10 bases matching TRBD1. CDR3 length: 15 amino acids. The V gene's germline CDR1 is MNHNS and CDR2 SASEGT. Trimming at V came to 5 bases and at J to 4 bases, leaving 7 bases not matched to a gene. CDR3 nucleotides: TGTGCCAGCAGTTGGACAGGGGGGGGAATAGAGACCCAGTACTTC. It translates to CASSWTGGGIETQYF.

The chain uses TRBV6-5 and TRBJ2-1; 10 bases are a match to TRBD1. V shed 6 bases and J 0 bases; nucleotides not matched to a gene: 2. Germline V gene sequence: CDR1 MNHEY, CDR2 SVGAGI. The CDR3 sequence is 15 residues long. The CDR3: CASRGQGSSYNEQFF. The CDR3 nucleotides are TGTGCCAGCAGGGGACAGGGGAGCTCCTACAATGAGCAGTTCTTC.

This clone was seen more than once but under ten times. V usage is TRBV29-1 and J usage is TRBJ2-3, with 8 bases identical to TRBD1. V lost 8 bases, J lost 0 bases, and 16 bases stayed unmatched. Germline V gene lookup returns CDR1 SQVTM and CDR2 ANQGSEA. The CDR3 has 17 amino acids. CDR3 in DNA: TGCAGCCCGGCCGGGACAGGTCGTCATATAAGCACAGATACGCAGTATTTT. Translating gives CSPAGTGRHISTDTQYF.